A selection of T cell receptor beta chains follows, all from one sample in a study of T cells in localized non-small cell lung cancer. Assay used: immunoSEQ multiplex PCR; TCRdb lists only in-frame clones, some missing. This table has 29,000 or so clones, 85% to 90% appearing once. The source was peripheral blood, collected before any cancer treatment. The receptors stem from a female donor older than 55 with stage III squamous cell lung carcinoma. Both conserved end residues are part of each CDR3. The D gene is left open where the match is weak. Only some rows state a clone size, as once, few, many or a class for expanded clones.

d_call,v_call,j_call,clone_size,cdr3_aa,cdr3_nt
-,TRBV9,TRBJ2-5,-,CASSAAGGTHGETQYF,TGTGCCAGCAGCGCGGCCGGAGGGACCCATGGGGAGACCCAGTACTTC
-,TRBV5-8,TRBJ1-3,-,CASSLGLTSGNTIYF,TGTGCCAGCAGCCTCGGGCTTACTTCTGGAAACACCATATATTTT
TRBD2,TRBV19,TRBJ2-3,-,CASSTLPGLAGGDTQYF,TGTGCCAGTAGTACGTTACCGGGACTAGCGGGAGGTGATACGCAGTATTTT
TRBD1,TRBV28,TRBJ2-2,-,CASSATGWFTGELFF,TGTGCCAGCAGTGCGACAGGGTGGTTTACCGGGGAGCTGTTTTTT
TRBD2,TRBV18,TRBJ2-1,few,CASSPLTSGTGNEQFF,TGTGCCAGCTCACCTCTGACTAGCGGGACAGGCAATGAGCAGTTCTTC
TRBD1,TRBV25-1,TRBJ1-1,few,CASAGQGTVTEAFF,TGTGCCAGCGCGGGACAGGGGACGGTCACTGAAGCTTTCTTT
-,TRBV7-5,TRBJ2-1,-,CARSLRAAGGPQLF,TGTGCCAGAAGCTTACGGGCAGCGGGGGGCCCCCAACTCTTC
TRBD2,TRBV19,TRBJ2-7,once,CASSRGGVRASYEQYF,TGTGCCAGTAGTAGGGGAGGGGTCCGAGCTTCCTACGAGCAGTACTTC
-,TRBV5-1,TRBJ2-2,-,CASSLGPLGNGELFF,TGCGCCAGCAGCTTGGGCCCCCTAGGTAACGGGGAGCTGTTTTTT
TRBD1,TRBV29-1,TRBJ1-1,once,CSVLRDREVAFF,TGCAGCGTACTCCGGGACAGGGAGGTAGCTTTCTTT
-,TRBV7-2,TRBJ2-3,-,CASREGGDTQYF,TGTGCCAGCAGAGAGGGGGGCGATACGCAGTATTTT
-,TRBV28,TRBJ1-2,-,CASEGDYGYTF,TGTGCCAGCGAGGGCGACTATGGCTACACCTTC
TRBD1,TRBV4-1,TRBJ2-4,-,CASSRPGQGEKNIQYF,TGCGCCAGCAGCCGACCGGGACAGGGGGAGAAAAACATTCAGTACTTC
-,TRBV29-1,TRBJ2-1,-,CSVVETNEQFF,TGCAGCGTCGTAGAGACAAATGAGCAGTTCTTC
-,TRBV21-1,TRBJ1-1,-,CASSKERRTGGNTEAFF,TGTGCCAGCAGCAAAGAACGTAGGACAGGGGGAAACACTGAAGCTTTCTTT
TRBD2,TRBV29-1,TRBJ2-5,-,CSVVSLAGGQETQYF,TGCAGCGTCGTGTCACTAGCGGGAGGGCAAGAGACCCAGTACTTC
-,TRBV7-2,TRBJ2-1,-,CASSPTQGNEQFF,TGTGCCAGCAGCCCAACACAGGGCAATGAGCAGTTCTTC
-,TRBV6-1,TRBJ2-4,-,CASALAPGNIQYF,TGTGCCAGTGCACTAGCTCCGGGAAACATTCAGTACTTC
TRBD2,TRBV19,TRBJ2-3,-,CASSPVKAGGPEGDTQYF,TGTGCCAGTAGTCCCGTAAAAGCGGGAGGGCCTGAAGGAGATACGCAGTATTTT
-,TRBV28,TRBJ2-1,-,CASGGLPYNEQFF,TGTGCCAGTGGGGGTCTCCCCTACAATGAGCAGTTCTTC
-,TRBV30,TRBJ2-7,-,CAWSVQQIKQYF,TGTGCCTGGAGTGTCCAACAAATTAAGCAGTACTTC
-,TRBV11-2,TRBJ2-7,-,CASSVGFWEQYF,TGTGCCAGCAGCGTGGGATTTTGGGAGCAGTACTTC
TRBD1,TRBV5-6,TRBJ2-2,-,CASSHPTWGGTGFTGELFF,TGTGCCAGCAGCCATCCCACGTGGGGAGGGACAGGGTTCACCGGGGAGCTGTTTTTT
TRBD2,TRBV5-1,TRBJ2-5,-,CASSLGLAEEETQYF,TGCGCCAGCAGCTTGGGACTAGCGGAGGAAGAGACCCAGTACTTC
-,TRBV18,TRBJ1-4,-,CASSPGATNEKLFF,TGTGCCAGCTCACCGGGAGCAACTAATGAAAAACTGTTTTTT
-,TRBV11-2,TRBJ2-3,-,CASSQNGLLRTDTQYF,TGTGCCAGCAGCCAGAACGGACTCTTACGCACAGATACGCAGTATTTT
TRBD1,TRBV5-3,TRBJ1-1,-,CARSLNPTGITEAFF,TGTGCCAGAAGCTTGAATCCGACAGGGATCACTGAAGCTTTCTTT
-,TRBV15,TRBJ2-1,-,CATSTSGPYNEQFF,TGTGCCACCAGCACCAGCGGACCGTACAATGAGCAGTTCTTC
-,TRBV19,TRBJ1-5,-,CASSSQAGFNQPQHF,TGTGCCAGTAGTAGCCAGGCAGGGTTCAATCAGCCCCAGCATTTT
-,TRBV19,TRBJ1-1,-,CASSTVALGTEAFF,TGTGCCAGTAGTACGGTGGCGTTGGGCACTGAAGCTTTCTTT
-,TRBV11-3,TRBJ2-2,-,CASSLDQYTGSNTGELFF,TGTGCCAGCAGCTTAGATCAATATACAGGTTCGAACACCGGGGAGCTGTTTTTT
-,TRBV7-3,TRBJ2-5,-,CASSLSSRGETQYF,TGTGCCAGCAGCTTAAGCTCTCGGGGGGAGACCCAGTACTTC
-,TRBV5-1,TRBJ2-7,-,CASSQRGATLSYEQYF,TGCGCCAGCAGCCAGCGAGGCGCTACGCTATCCTACGAGCAGTACTTC
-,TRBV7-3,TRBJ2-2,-,CASSLTNTGELFF,TGTGCCAGCAGCTTGACTAACACCGGGGAGCTGTTTTTT
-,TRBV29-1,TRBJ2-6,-,CSARASGANVLTF,TGCAGCGCAAGGGCTTCTGGGGCCAACGTCCTGACTTTC
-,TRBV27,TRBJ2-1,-,CASRLGSGSYNEQFF,TGTGCCAGCCGTTTGGGATCGGGCTCCTACAATGAGCAGTTCTTC
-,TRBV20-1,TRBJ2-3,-,CSARNRDTQYF,TGCAGTGCTAGGAACCGGGATACGCAGTATTTT
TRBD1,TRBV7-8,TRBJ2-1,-,CASSYGQGLYNEQFF,TGTGCCAGCAGCTACGGACAGGGTCTCTACAATGAGCAGTTCTTC
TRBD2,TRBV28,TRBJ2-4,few,CASSSPRSSGGDLAKNIQYF,TGTGCCAGCAGTTCCCCCCGGAGTAGCGGGGGGGATCTAGCCAAAAACATTCAGTACTTC